This entry features one T cell receptor (beta chain) sequence. Its antigen is not known. These data are taken from a study of cytomegalovirus exposure and HLA in healthy donors. The CDR3 totals 13 residues. V lost 2 bases and J 3 bases, leaving 7 bases between the germline ends. CDR1 is SGHTA and CDR2 is FQGNSA in the germline V gene. Study-wide results and limits: As a later analysis showed, several of the most significant clusters appeared to be linked to common viral pathogens. Across donors, presence/absence analyses took sequencing depth to be roughly uniform. A later analysis showed TCR association rates differing by HLA locus, peaking at DRB1 and lowest at HLA-C. Earlier analysis yielded a pattern in which most TCR beta V segments were productive about 90% or about 30% of the time.

The PCR employed 60 Vbeta primers together with 13 Jbeta primers. Sequenced by immunoSEQ multiplex PCR; TCRdb stores in-frame clones only, minus some. The sample lists roughly 80,000 clones, roughly 73% seen once, with about 16% in the top ten. The chain recombines TRBV7-2 with TRBJ1-1; tentatively, D is TRBD1 (5 bases). This clonotype was obtained from a woman aged 35 to 49 in good health and CMV-seropositive. Specimen: PBMCs. CDR3 residues: CASSLQGHTEAFF. The DNA for the CDR3 is TGTGCCAGCAGCTTACAGGGCCACACTGAAGCTTTCTTT. Full variable domain (outside the CDR3, taken from reference TRBV7-2 and TRBJ1-1): GAGVSQSPSNKVTEKGKDVELRCDPISGHTALYWYRQSLGQGLEFLIYFQGNSAPDKSGLPSDRFSAERTGGSVSTLTIQRTQQEDSAVYLCASSLQGHTEAFFGQGTRLTVV.